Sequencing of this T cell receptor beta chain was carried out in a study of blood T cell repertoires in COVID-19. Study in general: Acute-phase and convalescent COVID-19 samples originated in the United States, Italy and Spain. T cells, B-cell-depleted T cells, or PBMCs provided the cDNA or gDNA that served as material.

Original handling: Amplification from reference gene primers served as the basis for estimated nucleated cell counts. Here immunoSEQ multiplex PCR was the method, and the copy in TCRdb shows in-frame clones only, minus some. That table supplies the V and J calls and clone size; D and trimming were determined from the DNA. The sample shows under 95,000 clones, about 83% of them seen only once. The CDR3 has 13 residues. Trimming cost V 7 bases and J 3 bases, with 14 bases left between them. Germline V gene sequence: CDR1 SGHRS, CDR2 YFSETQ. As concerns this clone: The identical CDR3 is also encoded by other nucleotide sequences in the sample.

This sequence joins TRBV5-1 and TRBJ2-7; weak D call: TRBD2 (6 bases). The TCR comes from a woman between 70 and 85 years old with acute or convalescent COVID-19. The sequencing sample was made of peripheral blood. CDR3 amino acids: CASSRDSNYEQYF. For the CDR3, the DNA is TGCGCCAGCTCTCGGGACTCCAACTACGAGCAGTACTTC. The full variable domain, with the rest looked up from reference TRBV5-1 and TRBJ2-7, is KAGVTQTPRYLIKTRGQQVTLSCSPISGHRSVSWYQQTPGQGLQFLFEYFSETQRNKGNFPGRFSGRQFSNSRSEMNVSTLELGDSALYLCASSRDSNYEQYFGPGTRLTVT.